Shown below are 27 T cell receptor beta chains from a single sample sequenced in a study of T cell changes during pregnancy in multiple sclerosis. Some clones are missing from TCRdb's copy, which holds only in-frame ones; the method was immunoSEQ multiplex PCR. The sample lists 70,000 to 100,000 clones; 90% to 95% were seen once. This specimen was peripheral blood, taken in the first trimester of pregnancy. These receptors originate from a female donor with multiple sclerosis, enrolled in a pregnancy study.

The CDR3 protein is CATSSGTANYEQYF. As DNA, the CDR3 is TGTGCCACCAGCTCCGGGACAGCAAACTACGAGCAGTACTTC. The rearrangement joins TRBV15 to TRBJ2-7; the match to TRBD1 covers 7 bases. The CDR3 runs to 14 residues. Unmatched junction bases numbered 7, after V lost 5 bases and J lost 3 bases. Germline V gene data show CDR1 as LNHNV and CDR2 as YYDKDF (reference sequence).

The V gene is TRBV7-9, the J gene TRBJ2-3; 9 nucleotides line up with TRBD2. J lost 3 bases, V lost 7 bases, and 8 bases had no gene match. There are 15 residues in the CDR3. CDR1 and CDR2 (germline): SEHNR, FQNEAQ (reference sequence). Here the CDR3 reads CASTVAGAFTDTQYF. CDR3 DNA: TGTGCCAGCACCGTAGCGGGAGCTTTTACAGATACGCAGTATTTT.

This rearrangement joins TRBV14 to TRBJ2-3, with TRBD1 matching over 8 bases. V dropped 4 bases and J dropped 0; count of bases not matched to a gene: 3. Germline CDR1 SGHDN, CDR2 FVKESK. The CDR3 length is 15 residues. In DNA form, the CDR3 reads TGTGCCAGCAGCCTAAGGACAGGGAGCACAGATACGCAGTATTTT. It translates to CASSLRTGSTDTQYF.

This chain's CDR3 is CASSLLAGGISSYNEQFF. In DNA form, the CDR3 reads TGTGCCAGCAGCTTACTAGCGGGAGGGATTAGCTCCTACAATGAGCAGTTCTTC. V is TRBV11-2 and J is TRBJ2-1; 12 positions match TRBD2. Germline values: CDR1 SGHAT, CDR2 FQNNGV. Trimming at V came to 2 bases and at J to 0 bases, leaving 5 bases not matched to a gene. The CDR3 consists of 18 residues.

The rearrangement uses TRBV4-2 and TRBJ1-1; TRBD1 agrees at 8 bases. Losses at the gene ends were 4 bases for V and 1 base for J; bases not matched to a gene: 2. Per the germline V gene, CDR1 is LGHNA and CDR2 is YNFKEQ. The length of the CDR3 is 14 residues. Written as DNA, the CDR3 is TGTGCCAGCAGCCGAGGGACAGGGAACACTGAAGCTTTCTTT. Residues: CASSRGTGNTEAFF.

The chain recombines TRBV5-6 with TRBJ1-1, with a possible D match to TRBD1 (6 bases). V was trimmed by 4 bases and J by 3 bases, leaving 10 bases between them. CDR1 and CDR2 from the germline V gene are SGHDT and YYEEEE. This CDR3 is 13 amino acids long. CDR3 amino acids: CASSTGIDTEAFF. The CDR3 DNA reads TGTGCCAGCAGCACAGGGATCGACACTGAAGCTTTCTTT.

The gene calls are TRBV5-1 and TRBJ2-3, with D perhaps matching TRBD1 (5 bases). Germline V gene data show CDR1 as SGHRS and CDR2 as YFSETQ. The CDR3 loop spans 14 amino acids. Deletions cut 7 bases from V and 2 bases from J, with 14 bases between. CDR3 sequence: CASSSWGFTDTQYF. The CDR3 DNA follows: TGCGCCAGCTCATCTTGGGGCTTCACAGATACGCAGTATTTT.

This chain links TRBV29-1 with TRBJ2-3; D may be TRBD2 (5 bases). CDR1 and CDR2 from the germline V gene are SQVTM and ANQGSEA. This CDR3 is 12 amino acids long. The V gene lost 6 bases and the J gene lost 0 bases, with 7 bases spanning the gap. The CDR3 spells CSVRTSTDTQYF. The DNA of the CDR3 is TGCAGCGTCAGGACTAGCACAGATACGCAGTATTTT.

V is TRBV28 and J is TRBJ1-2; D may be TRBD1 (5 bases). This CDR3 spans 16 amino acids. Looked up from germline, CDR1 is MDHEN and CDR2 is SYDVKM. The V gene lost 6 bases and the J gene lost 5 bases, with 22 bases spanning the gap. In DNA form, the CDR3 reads TGTGCCAGCAGCTCCGGGGGGGGTAACGAGAGGTATGGCTACACCTTC. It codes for CASSSGGGNERYGYTF.

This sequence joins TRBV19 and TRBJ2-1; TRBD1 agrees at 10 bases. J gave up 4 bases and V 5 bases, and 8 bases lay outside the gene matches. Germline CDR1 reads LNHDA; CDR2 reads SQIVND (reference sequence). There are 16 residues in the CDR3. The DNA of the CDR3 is TGTGCCAGTAGTCAGACCGGACAGGGGGGATACAATGAGCAGTTCTTC. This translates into CASSQTGQGGYNEQFF.

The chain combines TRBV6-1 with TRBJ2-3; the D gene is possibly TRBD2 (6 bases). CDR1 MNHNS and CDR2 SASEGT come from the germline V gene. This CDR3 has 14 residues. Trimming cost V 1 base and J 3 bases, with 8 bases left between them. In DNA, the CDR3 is TGTGCCAGCAGTGAAGTTGGGGGGACAGATACGCAGTATTTT. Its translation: CASSEVGGTDTQYF.

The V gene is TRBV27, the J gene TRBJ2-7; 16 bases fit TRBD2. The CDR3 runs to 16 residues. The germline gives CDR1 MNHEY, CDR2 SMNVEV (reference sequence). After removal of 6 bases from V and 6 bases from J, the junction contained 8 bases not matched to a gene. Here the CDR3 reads CASSEGLAGGPAEQYF. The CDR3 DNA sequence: TGTGCCAGCAGCGAGGGACTAGCGGGAGGGCCCGCCGAGCAGTACTTC.

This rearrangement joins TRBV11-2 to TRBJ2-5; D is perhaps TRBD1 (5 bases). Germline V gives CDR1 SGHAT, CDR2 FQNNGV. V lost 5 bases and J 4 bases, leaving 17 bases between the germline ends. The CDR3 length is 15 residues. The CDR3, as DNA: TGTGCCAGCAGCCTAGGGGCGGTAGGGGTAGAGACCCAGTACTTC. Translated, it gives CASSLGAVGVETQYF.

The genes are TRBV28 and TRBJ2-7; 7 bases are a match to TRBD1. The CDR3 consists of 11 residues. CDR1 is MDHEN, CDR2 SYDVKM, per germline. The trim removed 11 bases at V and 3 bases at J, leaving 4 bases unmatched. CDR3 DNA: TGTGCCTCCCAGGGGGTCTACGAGCAGTACTTC. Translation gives CASQGVYEQYF.

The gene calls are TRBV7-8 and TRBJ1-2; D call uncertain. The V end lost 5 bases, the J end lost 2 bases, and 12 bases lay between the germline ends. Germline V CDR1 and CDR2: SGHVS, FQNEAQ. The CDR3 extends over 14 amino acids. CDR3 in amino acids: CASSPHSRNYGYTF. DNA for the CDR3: TGTGCCAGCAGCCCCCACTCTAGAAACTATGGCTACACCTTC.

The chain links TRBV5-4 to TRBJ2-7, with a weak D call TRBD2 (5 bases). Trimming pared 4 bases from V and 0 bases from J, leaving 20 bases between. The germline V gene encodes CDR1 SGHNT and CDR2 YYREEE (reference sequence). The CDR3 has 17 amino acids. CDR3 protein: CASSQDNRTAFSYEQYF. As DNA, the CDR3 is TGTGCCAGCAGCCAAGATAATCGGACTGCCTTCTCCTACGAGCAGTACTTC.

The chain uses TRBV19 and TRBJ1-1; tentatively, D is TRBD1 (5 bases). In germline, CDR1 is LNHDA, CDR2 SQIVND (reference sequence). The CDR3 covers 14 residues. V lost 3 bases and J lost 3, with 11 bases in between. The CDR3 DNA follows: TGTGCCAGTAGTATGGGACTCCTGGACACTGAAGCTTTCTTT. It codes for CASSMGLLDTEAFF.

CDR3 coding DNA: TGCGCCAGCAGCCTATTAGCGGGAGGGTCCTACAATGAGCAGTTCTTC. It encodes CASSLLAGGSYNEQFF. V gene TRBV5-1 combines with J gene TRBJ2-1; 11 bases are shared with TRBD2. Trimming at V came to 4 bases and at J to 1 base, leaving 4 bases not matched to a gene. Looked up from germline, CDR1 is SGHRS and CDR2 is YFSETQ. This CDR3 has 16 amino acids. The whole variable domain, filled in from reference TRBV5-1 and TRBJ2-1, reads KAGVTQTPRYLIKTRGQQVTLSCSPISGHRSVSWYQQTPGQGLQFLFEYFSETQRNKGNFPGRFSGRQFSNSRSEMNVSTLELGDSALYLCASSLLAGGSYNEQFFGPGTRLTVL.

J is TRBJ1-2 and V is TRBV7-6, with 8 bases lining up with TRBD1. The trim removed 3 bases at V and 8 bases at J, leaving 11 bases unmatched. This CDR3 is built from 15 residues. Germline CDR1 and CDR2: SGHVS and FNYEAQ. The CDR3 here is CASSLEAGGIGGYTF. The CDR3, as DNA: TGTGCCAGCAGCTTGGAGGCAGGGGGCATAGGAGGCTACACCTTC.

Written as DNA, the CDR3 is TGTGCCAGCAGTGAAGGACGGGTGTACAATGAGCAGTTCTTC. Translating gives CASSEGRVYNEQFF. The chain links TRBV2 to TRBJ2-1; D remains unclear. The CDR3 length is 14 residues. Trimming cost V 1 base and J 4 bases, with 8 bases left between them. Germline CDR1 reads SNHLY; CDR2 reads FYNNEI.

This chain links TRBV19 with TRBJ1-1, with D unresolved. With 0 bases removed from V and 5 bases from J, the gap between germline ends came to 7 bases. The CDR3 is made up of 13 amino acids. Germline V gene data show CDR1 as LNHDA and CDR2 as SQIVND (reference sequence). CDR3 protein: CASSIDGETEAFF. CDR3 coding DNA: TGTGCCAGTAGTATAGACGGGGAAACTGAAGCTTTCTTT.

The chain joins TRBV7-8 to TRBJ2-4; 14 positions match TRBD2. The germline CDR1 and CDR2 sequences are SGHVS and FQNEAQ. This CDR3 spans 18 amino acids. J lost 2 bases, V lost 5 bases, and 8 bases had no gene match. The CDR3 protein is CASSPRTSGRMTKNIQYF. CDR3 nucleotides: TGTGCCAGCAGCCCCAGGACTAGCGGGAGGATGACCAAAAACATTCAGTACTTC.

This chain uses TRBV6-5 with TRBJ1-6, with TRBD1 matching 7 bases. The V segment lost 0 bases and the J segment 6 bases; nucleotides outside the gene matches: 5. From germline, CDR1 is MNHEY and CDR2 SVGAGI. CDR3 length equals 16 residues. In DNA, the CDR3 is TGTGCCAGCAGTTACTCCCGACAGGGACGTAATTCACCCCTCCACTTT. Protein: CASSYSRQGRNSPLHF.

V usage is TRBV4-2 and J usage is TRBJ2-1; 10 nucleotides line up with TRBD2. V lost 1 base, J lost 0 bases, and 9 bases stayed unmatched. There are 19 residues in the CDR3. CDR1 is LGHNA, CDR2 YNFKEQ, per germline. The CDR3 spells CASSQVIRIAGGSYNEQFF. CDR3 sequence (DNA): TGTGCCAGCAGCCAAGTAATCCGGATAGCGGGAGGCTCCTACAATGAGCAGTTCTTC.

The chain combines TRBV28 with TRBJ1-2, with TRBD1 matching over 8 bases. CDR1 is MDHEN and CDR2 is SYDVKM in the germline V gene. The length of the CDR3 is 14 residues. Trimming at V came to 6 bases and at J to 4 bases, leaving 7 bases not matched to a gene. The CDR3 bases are TGTGCCAGCAGCTCGGGACAGGCAGTCTATGGCTACACCTTC. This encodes CASSSGQAVYGYTF.

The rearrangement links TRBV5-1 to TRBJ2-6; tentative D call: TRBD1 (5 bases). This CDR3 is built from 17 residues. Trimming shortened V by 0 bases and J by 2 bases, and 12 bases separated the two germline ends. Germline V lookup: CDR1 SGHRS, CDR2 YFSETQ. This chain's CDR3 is CASSLVQGVTGANVLTF. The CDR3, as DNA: TGCGCCAGCAGCTTGGTGCAGGGTGTCACTGGGGCCAACGTCCTGACTTTC. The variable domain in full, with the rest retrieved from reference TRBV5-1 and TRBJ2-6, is KAGVTQTPRYLIKTRGQQVTLSCSPISGHRSVSWYQQTPGQGLQFLFEYFSETQRNKGNFPGRFSGRQFSNSRSEMNVSTLELGDSALYLCASSLVQGVTGANVLTFGAGSRLTVL.

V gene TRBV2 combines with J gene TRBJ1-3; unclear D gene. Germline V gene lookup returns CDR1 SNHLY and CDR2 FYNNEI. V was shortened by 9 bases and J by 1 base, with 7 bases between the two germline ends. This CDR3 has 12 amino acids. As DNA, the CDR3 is TGTGCCAGTCAGAGGTCTGGAAACACCATATATTTT. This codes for CASQRSGNTIYF.